The 3 T cell receptor beta chains in this list originate from one sample, sequenced in a study of OX40 agonist ivuxolimab in advanced cancers. Assay used: immunoSEQ multiplex PCR; TCRdb lists only in-frame clones, some missing. The sample has around 100,000 clones; 90% are singletons. Sequencing was performed on CD4+ or CD8+ T cells sorted from blood, taken in a trial of the OX40 agonist ivuxolimab. The receptors shown here come from an adult with an advanced solid tumor such as melanoma, head and neck, liver or kidney cancer.

This rearrangement joins TRBV2 to TRBJ1-2; no clear D. In germline, CDR1 is SNHLY, CDR2 FYNNEI. Trimming removed 4 bases from V and 4 bases from J, with 13 bases in between. The CDR3 runs to 14 residues. The CDR3 DNA follows: TGTGCCAGCAGTGCCGTCAGGAACTCCTATGGCTACACCTTC. Its translation: CASSAVRNSYGYTF.

This clone was seen just once. This chain uses TRBV18 with TRBJ2-2; D is unresolved. Germline V gene data show CDR1 as KGHSH and CDR2 as LQKENI. Trimming shortened V by 3 bases and J by 1 base, and 3 bases separated the two germline ends. This CDR3 comprises 13 residues. CDR3 sequence: CASSPRNTGELFF. In nucleotides, the CDR3 is TGTGCCAGCTCACCCAGGAACACCGGGGAGCTGTTTTTT.

V and J are TRBV27 and TRBJ2-1; the match to TRBD2 covers 12 bases. Germline CDR1 and CDR2: MNHEY and SMNVEV (reference sequence). The CDR3 runs 17 residues. J gave up 1 base and V 3 bases, and 4 bases lay outside the gene matches. The CDR3: CASSFRGLAGSYNEQFF. The CDR3 DNA follows: TGTGCCAGCAGTTTCCGAGGACTAGCGGGATCCTACAATGAGCAGTTCTTC.